This section outlines one TCR beta chain sequence together with its context. The sample is drawn from a study of blood T cell repertoires in COVID-19. Looking at the study overall: COVID-19 samples from acute and convalescent phases originated in the United States, Italy and Spain.

Germline V gene data show CDR1 as MNHEY and CDR2 as SVGEGT. With V trimmed by 0 bases and J by 3 bases, 4 bases remained unmatched. The CDR3 totals 15 residues. Source study methods: Estimation of nucleated cell counts relied on the amplification of reference gene primers. Sequenced by immunoSEQ multiplex PCR; TCRdb stores in-frame clones only, minus some. That table gives V, J and clone size, and the DNA gave D and trimming. This table holds under 200,000 clones, approximately 81% found once. The specimen was peripheral blood. The chain has TRBV6-2 or TRBV6-3 and TRBJ2-7, with 8 nucleotides matching TRBD1. The sequence was obtained from a man aged 18 to 35 with active or convalescent COVID-19. The CDR3 is CASSYSDRGRYEQYF. CDR3 bases: TGTGCCAGCAGTTACTCAGACAGGGGACGCTACGAGCAGTACTTC.